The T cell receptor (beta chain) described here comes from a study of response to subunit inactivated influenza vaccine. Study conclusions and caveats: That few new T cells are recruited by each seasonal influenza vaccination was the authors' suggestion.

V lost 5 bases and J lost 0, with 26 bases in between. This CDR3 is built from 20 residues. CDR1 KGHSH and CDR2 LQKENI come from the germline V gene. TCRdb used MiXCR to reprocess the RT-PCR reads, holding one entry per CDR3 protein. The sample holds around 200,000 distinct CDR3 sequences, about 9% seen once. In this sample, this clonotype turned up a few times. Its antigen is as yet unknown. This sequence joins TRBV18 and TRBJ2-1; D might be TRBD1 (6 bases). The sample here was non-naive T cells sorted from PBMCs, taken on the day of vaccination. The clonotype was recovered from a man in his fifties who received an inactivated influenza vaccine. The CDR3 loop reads CASSKNKQGMYVSSYNEQFF. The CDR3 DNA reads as TGTGCCAGCTCAAAAAATAAGCAGGGGATGTATGTGAGCTCCTACAATGAGCAGTTCTTC. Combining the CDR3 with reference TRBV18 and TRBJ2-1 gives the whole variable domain NAGVMQNPRHLVRRRGQEARLRCSPMKGHSHVYWYRQLPEEGLKFMVYLQKENIIDESGMPKERFSAEFPKEGPSILRIQQVVRGDSAAYFCASSKNKQGMYVSSYNEQFFGPGTRLTVL.